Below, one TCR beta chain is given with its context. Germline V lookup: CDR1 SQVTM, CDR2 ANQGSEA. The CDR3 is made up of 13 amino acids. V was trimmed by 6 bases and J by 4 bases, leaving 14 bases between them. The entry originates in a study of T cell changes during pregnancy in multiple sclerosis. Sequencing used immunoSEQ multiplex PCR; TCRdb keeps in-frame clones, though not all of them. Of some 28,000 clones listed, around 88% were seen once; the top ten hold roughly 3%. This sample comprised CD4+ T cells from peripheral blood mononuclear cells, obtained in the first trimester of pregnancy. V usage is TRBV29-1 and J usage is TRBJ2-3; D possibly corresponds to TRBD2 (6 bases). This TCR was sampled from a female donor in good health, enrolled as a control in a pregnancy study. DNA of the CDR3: TGCAGCGTGGAGGGCAGGGCTTCAGATACGCAGTATTTT. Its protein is CSVEGRASDTQYF.